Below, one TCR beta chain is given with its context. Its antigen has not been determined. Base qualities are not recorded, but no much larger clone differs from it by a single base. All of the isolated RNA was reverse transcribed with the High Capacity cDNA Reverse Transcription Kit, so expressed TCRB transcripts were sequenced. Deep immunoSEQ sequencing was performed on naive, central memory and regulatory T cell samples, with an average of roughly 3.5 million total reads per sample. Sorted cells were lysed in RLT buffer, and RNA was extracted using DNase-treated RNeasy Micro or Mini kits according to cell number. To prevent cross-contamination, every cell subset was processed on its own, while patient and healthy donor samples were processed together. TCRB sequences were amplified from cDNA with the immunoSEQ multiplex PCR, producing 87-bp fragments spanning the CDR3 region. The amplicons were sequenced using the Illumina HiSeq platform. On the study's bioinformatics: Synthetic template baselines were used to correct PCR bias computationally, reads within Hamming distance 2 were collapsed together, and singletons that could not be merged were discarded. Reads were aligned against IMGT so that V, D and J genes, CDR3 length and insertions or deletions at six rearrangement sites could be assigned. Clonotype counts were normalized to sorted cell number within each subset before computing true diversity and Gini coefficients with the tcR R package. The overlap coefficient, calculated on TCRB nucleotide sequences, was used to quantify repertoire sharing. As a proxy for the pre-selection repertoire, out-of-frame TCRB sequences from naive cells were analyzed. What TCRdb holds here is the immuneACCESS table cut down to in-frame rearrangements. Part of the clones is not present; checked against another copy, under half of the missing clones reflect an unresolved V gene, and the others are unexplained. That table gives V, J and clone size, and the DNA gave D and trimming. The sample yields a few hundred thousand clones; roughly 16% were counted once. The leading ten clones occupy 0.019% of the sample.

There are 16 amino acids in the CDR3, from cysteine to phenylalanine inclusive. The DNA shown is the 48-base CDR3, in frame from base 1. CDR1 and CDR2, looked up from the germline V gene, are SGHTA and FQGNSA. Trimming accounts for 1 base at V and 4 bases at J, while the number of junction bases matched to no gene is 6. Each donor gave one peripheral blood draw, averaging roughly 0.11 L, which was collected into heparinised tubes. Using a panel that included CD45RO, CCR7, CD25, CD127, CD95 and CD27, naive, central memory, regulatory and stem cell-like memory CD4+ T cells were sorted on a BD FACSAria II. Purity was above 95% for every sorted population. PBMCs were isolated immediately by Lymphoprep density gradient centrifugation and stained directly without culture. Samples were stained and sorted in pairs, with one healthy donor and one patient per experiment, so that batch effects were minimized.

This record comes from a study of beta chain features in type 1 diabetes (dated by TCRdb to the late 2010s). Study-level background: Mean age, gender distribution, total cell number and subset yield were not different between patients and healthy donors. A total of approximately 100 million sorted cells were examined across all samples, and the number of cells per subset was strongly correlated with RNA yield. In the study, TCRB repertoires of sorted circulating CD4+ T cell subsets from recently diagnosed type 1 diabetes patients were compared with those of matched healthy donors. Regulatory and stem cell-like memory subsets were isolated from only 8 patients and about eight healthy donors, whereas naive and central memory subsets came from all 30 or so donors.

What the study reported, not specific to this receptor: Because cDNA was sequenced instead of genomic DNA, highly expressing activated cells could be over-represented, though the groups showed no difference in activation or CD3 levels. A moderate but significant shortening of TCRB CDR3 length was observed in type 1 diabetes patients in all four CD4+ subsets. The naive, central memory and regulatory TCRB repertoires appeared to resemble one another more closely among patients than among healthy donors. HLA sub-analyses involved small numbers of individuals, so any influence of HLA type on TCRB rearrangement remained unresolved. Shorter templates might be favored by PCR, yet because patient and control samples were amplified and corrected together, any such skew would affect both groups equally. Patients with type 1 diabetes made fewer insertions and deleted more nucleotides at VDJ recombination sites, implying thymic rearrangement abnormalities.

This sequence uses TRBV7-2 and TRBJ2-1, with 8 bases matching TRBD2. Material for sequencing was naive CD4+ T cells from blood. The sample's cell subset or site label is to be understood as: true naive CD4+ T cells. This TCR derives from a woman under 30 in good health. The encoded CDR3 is CASSLVGTRTYNEQFF. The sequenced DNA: TGTGCCAGCAGCTTAGTCGGGACTAGGACGTACAATGAGCAGTTCTTC.